A single sample gave rise to the 31 T cell receptor beta chains below, sequenced in a study of T cell changes during pregnancy in multiple sclerosis (dated by TCRdb to about 2019). Libraries came from the immunoSEQ multiplex PCR assay. Not all clones reach the TCRdb copy of this immuneACCESS table, which keeps in-frame sequences only. Checked studies attribute under half of the gap to unresolved V genes and leave the rest unexplained. The sample has about 23,000 clones on record, about 86% of them singletons. Of the sample, under 1.3% falls within the top ten clones. Specimen: CD4+ T cells from peripheral blood mononuclear cells, collected in the first trimester of pregnancy. These receptors all stem from a female donor in good health, enrolled as a control in a pregnancy study.

This clone occurred once. J is TRBJ1-6 and V is TRBV6-1; TRBD1 matches 9 bases. CDR1 and CDR2 from the germline V gene are MNHNS and SASEGT. The CDR3 contains 18 residues. The V and J ends lost 3 bases and 2 bases, in that order; junction bases with no gene match: 8. CDR3 loop: CASSDPGTGITYNSPLHF. DNA for the CDR3: TGTGCCAGCAGTGATCCCGGGACAGGGATTACCTATAATTCACCCCTCCACTTT.

The rearrangement uses TRBV28 and TRBJ1-5; 8 nucleotides align to TRBD1. Losses at the gene ends were 7 bases for V and 7 bases for J; bases not matched to a gene: 9. Germline lookup yields CDR1 MDHEN and CDR2 SYDVKM. CDR3 length: 14 residues. The chain's CDR3 is CASKLQGAYQPQHF. For the CDR3, the DNA is TGTGCCAGCAAATTGCAGGGGGCTTACCAGCCCCAGCATTTT.

J is TRBJ2-5 and V is TRBV7-8, with TRBD2 matching 11 bases. V trimming: 1 base; J trimming: 5 bases; junction bases outside the gene matches: 9. CDR1 and CDR2 (germline): SGHVS, FQNEAQ. The CDR3 spans 17 residues. DNA of the CDR3: TGTGCCAGCAGCTTAGTAATCGCGACTAGCGGGGTCGAGACCCAGTACTTC. Amino acids: CASSLVIATSGVETQYF.

The chain employs TRBV30 and TRBJ2-2; weak D call: TRBD2 (5 bases). V lost 5 bases, J lost 4 bases, and 5 bases lay in between. Per germline, CDR1 GTSNPN and CDR2 SVGIG (reference sequence). CDR3 size: 11 residues. The CDR3 here is CAWEGTGELFF. Here the CDR3 DNA reads TGTGCCTGGGAGGGCACCGGGGAGCTGTTTTTT.

The rearrangement links TRBV30 to TRBJ1-5, with D perhaps matching TRBD1 (5 bases). Germline V gene lookup returns CDR1 GTSNPN and CDR2 SVGIG (reference sequence). The CDR3 spans 15 residues. Deletions cut 2 bases from V and 4 bases from J, with 15 bases between. CDR3 nucleotides: TGTGCCTGGAGTTCGGGGGGGGAGGGAAATCAGCCCCAGCATTTT. Its translation is CAWSSGGEGNQPQHF.

In nucleotides, the CDR3 is TGTGCCAGCAGCTCCCGGACAGGGCTCGGTGAAAAACTGTTTTTT. This sequence encodes CASSSRTGLGEKLFF. The chain recombines TRBV7-2 with TRBJ1-4, with 8 nucleotides matching TRBD1. Germline CDR1 and CDR2: SGHTA and FQGNSA. With V trimmed by 4 bases and J by 7 bases, 8 bases remained unmatched. The CDR3 extends over 15 amino acids.

The chain joins TRBV29-1 to TRBJ2-1; the match to TRBD2 covers 13 bases. V gave up 1 base and J gave up 8 bases; unmatched junction bases: 2. This CDR3 has 14 residues. The germline V gene encodes CDR1 SQVTM and CDR2 ANQGSEA. In DNA, the CDR3 is TGCAGCGTTGAAGGGACTAGCGGGAGTTATGAGCAGTTCTTC. Its translation is CSVEGTSGSYEQFF.

The V gene is TRBV6-1, the J gene TRBJ2-7, with TRBD2 as a possible D gene (5 bases). CDR3 length equals 15 residues. Deletions cut 1 base from V and 5 bases from J, with 15 bases between. Germline V lookup: CDR1 MNHNS, CDR2 SASEGT. The CDR3 sequence is CASSEVVGVGDEQYF. CDR3 coding DNA: TGTGCCAGCAGTGAAGTCGTCGGGGTCGGGGACGAGCAGTACTTC.

This chain links TRBV14 with TRBJ2-2, with 10 bases that match TRBD1. Germline assignment: CDR1 SGHDN and CDR2 FVKESK. The CDR3 totals 17 residues. The V segment lost 5 bases and the J segment 7 bases; nucleotides outside the gene matches: 13. CDR3 DNA: TGTGCCAGCAGCTCATATTTCGGACAGGGGGATGACGGGGAGCTGTTTTTT. Protein product: CASSSYFGQGDDGELFF.

This chain connects TRBV27 to TRBJ2-7, with D maybe TRBD1 (6 bases). CDR1 is MNHEY, CDR2 SMNVEV, per germline (reference sequence). The CDR3 runs to 15 residues. Trimming removed 8 bases from V and 0 bases from J, with 17 bases in between. CDR3 in DNA: TGTGCCAGCGGCCTACAGGGTAGTCCCTCCTACGAGCAGTACTTC. Its translation is CASGLQGSPSYEQYF.

The chain has TRBV28 and TRBJ1-5; D unclear. With 5 bases removed from V and 4 bases from J, the gap between germline ends came to 6 bases. The CDR3 contains 12 residues. Germline V gene lookup returns CDR1 MDHEN and CDR2 SYDVKM. CDR3 DNA: TGTGCCAGCAGTCCCCATAATCAGCCCCAGCATTTT. Translated: CASSPHNQPQHF.

This chain connects TRBV6-1 to TRBJ1-5; D ambiguous. The length of the CDR3 is 14 residues. Between the trimmed V and J ends, which lost 6 bases and 0 bases, there was a span of 9 bases. CDR1 is MNHNS, CDR2 SASEGT, per germline. CDR3 protein: CASRENYSNQPQHF. The CDR3 DNA is TGTGCCAGCAGAGAAAATTATAGCAATCAGCCCCAGCATTTT.

Turning to this clone: No conserved phenylalanine or tryptophan ends this CDR3, so it is likely a read error. The chain has TRBV6-4 and TRBJ2-6; TRBD1 agrees at 11 bases. Germline CDR1 is MRHNA and CDR2 is SNTAGT. The CDR3 loop spans 17 amino acids. Germline trimming cut 2 bases from V and 0 bases from J; bases unmatched to any gene: 0. The CDR3 DNA reads as TGTGCCAGCAGTGACGGGACAGGGGGCTCTGGGGCCAACGTCCTGACTCTC. Translation gives CASSDGTGGSGANVLTL.

By frequency in the sample, this clone is medium-sized. V and J are TRBV4-3 and TRBJ1-1; D remains ambiguous. Between the trimmed V and J ends, which lost 8 bases and 3 bases, there was a span of 16 bases. Germline loops: CDR1 LGHNA, CDR2 YSLEER. CDR3 size: 14 residues. The CDR3 nucleotides read TGCGCCAGCCAAGCCTTTGTGGGAGACACTGAAGCTTTCTTT. Translated: CASQAFVGDTEAFF.

V usage is TRBV28 and J usage is TRBJ1-1; 8 positions agree with TRBD1. V lost 1 base, J lost 1 base, and 11 bases stayed unmatched. Germline-derived CDR1 and CDR2 are MDHEN and SYDVKM. The CDR3 covers 18 residues. In DNA form, the CDR3 reads TGTGCCAGCAGTTTATATCCCGGAGGGACAGGAGCGAACACTGAAGCTTTCTTT. Translating it yields CASSLYPGGTGANTEAFF.

The chain couples TRBV7-2 to TRBJ1-3, with D perhaps matching TRBD1 (6 bases). The CDR3 is 15 residues long. Germline V gives CDR1 SGHTA, CDR2 FQGNSA. The ends were cut back, 2 bases at V and 3 bases at J, with 11 bases in the middle. In DNA form, the CDR3 reads TGTGCCAGCAGCTTACTGCAGGGGTTTGGAAACACCATATATTTT. Translating gives CASSLLQGFGNTIYF.

The chain uses TRBV9 and TRBJ2-1; 9 bases match TRBD1. Germline V CDR1 and CDR2: SGDLS, YYNGEE. The V segment lost 2 bases and the J segment 7 bases; nucleotides outside the gene matches: 7. The CDR3 loop spans 15 amino acids. The CDR3 sequence is CASSVGDRVWNEQFF. The CDR3 coding sequence is TGTGCCAGCAGCGTGGGGGACAGGGTTTGGAATGAGCAGTTCTTC.

This clone has a handful of counts. The V call is TRBV7-2, the J call TRBJ2-5; TRBD2 matches at 12 bases. CDR1 and CDR2 from the germline V gene are SGHTA and FQGNSA. Germline trimming cut 1 base from V and 4 bases from J; bases unmatched to any gene: 7. This CDR3 is built from 17 residues. As DNA, the CDR3 is TGTGCCAGCAGCTTAGAGGTTGGACTAGCGGGGTTAGAGACCCAGTACTTC. It translates to CASSLEVGLAGLETQYF.

CDR3 sequence reads: CASSVTGGRETQYF. The CDR3 coding sequence is TGTGCCAGCAGCGTGACGGGGGGCCGAGAGACCCAGTACTTC. The chain uses TRBV9 and TRBJ2-5, with D possibly matching TRBD2 (7 bases). The CDR3 length is 14 residues. Germline lookup yields CDR1 SGDLS and CDR2 YYNGEE. Between the trimmed V and J ends, which lost 2 bases and 4 bases, there was a span of 12 bases.

The gene calls are TRBV2 and TRBJ1-1; D gene ambiguous. Trimming removed 4 bases at V and 1 base at J, with 7 bases between. The CDR3 spans 13 residues. From germline, CDR1 is SNHLY and CDR2 FYNNEI. CDR3 sequence: CASSAGWNTEAFF. In nucleotides, the CDR3 is TGTGCCAGCAGTGCGGGATGGAACACTGAAGCTTTCTTT.

This clone was observed a single time. CDR3: CASRHRGTGELFF. In DNA, the CDR3 is TGTGCCAGCAGACATAGGGGGACCGGGGAGCTGTTTTTT. This sequence joins TRBV7-8 and TRBJ2-2; weak D call: TRBD1 (6 bases). CDR3 length: 13 residues. V lost 6 bases and J 5 bases, leaving 10 bases between the germline ends. The germline CDR1 and CDR2 sequences are SGHVS and FQNEAQ.

This chain joins TRBV6-1 and TRBJ2-5; tentative D call: TRBD1 (6 bases). This CDR3 spans 13 amino acids. Germline values: CDR1 MNHNS, CDR2 SASEGT. Trimming left V 7 bases short and J 1 base short, with 10 bases between. The CDR3 sequence: CASTLQGQETQYF. The CDR3 DNA sequence: TGTGCCAGCACCTTACAGGGCCAAGAGACCCAGTACTTC.

This chain joins TRBV10-2 and TRBJ1-5, with 7 bases lining up with TRBD1. The CDR3 totals 16 residues. With V trimmed by 0 bases and J by 11 bases, 13 bases remained unmatched. Germline CDR1 is WSHSY and CDR2 is SAAADI. Here the CDR3 reads CASSESRGQGTLSQHF. The CDR3 DNA reads as TGCGCCAGCAGTGAGTCGAGGGGGCAGGGCACGTTATCCCAGCATTTT.

The chain is built from TRBV11-2 and TRBJ2-1; 10 bases match TRBD2. The CDR3 contains 15 residues. Per germline, CDR1 SGHAT and CDR2 FQNNGV. V lost 5 bases, J lost 7 bases, and 8 bases stayed unmatched. CDR3 protein: CASSPAASGGNEQFF. CDR3 in DNA: TGTGCCAGCAGCCCAGCGGCTAGCGGGGGTAATGAGCAGTTCTTC.

This clone was seen just once. The V gene is TRBV7-2, the J gene TRBJ1-4, with 10 bases matching TRBD1. The CDR3 covers 16 residues. Germline CDR1 SGHTA, CDR2 FQGNSA. The trim removed 4 bases at V and 2 bases at J, leaving 4 bases unmatched. The CDR3, as DNA: TGTGCCAGCAGCTCGGGGACAGGGGTCACTAATGAAAAACTGTTTTTT. Translation: CASSSGTGVTNEKLFF.

This chain uses TRBV11-1 with TRBJ1-1; 7 bases agree with TRBD1. Unmatched junction bases numbered 10, after V lost 3 bases and J lost 0 bases. The CDR3 has 17 amino acids. Germline V gene data show CDR1 as SGHAT and CDR2 as FQDESV (reference sequence). CDR3 amino acids: CASSFLRQGYMNTEAFF. Written as DNA, the CDR3 is TGTGCCAGCAGCTTCCTGCGACAGGGATACATGAACACTGAAGCTTTCTTT. The full variable domain, completed using reference TRBV11-1 and TRBJ1-1, is EAEVAQSPRYKITEKSQAVAFWCDPISGHATLYWYRQILGQGPELLVQFQDESVVDDSQLPKDRFSAERLKGVDSTLKIQPAELGDSAMYLCASSFLRQGYMNTEAFFGQGTRLTVV.

This rearrangement joins TRBV2 to TRBJ2-7; possibly TRBD2 for D (6 bases). Trimming removed 7 bases at V and 3 bases at J, with 10 bases between. Germline lookup yields CDR1 SNHLY and CDR2 FYNNEI. The CDR3 has 12 residues. CDR3 amino acids: CASKGLRYEQYF. CDR3 coding DNA: TGTGCCAGCAAGGGACTTCGCTACGAGCAGTACTTC.

V is TRBV4-3 and J is TRBJ2-3; 8 positions agree with TRBD2. Per the germline V gene, CDR1 is LGHNA and CDR2 is YSLEER. This CDR3 is built from 15 residues. V was clipped by 3 bases and J by 3 bases; unmatched bases: 5. The CDR3 reads CASSQSGLGTDTQYF. CDR3 coding DNA: TGCGCCAGCAGCCAGTCGGGACTAGGAACAGATACGCAGTATTTT.

The rearrangement joins TRBV6-6 to TRBJ1-5, with 8 bases matching TRBD1. Germline V gives CDR1 MNHNY, CDR2 SVGAGI (reference sequence). After removal of 4 bases from V and 0 bases from J, the junction contained 2 bases not matched to a gene. The CDR3 runs to 15 residues. CDR3 residues: CASSSTGDSNQPQHF. As DNA, the CDR3 is TGTGCCAGCAGTTCGACAGGGGATAGCAATCAGCCCCAGCATTTT.

A single count supports this clone. This sequence joins TRBV11-2 and TRBJ2-2, with 11 positions matching TRBD2. The junction had 6 bases not matched to a gene; V was cut back by 6 bases and J by 6 bases. Looked up from germline, CDR1 is SGHAT and CDR2 is FQNNGV. The CDR3 is 15 amino acids. CDR3 loop: CASRMTSGVPGELFF. CDR3 DNA: TGTGCCAGCAGGATGACTAGCGGGGTGCCCGGGGAGCTGTTTTTT.

This sequence joins TRBV9 and TRBJ1-2; possibly TRBD1 for D (6 bases). The germline V gene has CDR1 SGDLS and CDR2 YYNGEE. CDR3 length equals 13 residues. V was pared by 4 bases and J by 4 bases, with 11 bases between. Here the CDR3 reads CASSQGQGYGYTF. CDR3 coding DNA: TGTGCCAGCAGCCAGGGGCAAGGCTATGGCTACACCTTC.